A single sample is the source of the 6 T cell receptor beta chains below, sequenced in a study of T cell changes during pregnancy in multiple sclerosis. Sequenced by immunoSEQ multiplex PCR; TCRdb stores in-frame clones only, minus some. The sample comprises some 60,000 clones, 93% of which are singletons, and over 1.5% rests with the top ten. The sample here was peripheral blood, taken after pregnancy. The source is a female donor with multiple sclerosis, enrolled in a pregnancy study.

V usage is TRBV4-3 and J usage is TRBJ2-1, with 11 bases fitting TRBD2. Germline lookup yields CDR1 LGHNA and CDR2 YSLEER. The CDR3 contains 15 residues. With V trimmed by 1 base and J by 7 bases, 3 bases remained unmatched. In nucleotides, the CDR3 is TGCGCCAGCAGCCAAGCGGCTAGCGGGAGGAATGAGCAGTTCTTC. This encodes CASSQAASGRNEQFF.

This chain's CDR3 is CASSATRNEQFF. For the CDR3, the DNA is TGTGCCAGCAGCGCCACTAGAAATGAGCAGTTCTTC. The chain carries TRBV7-2 and TRBJ2-1, with a weak D call TRBD2 (5 bases). The length of the CDR3 is 12 residues. The germline V gene encodes CDR1 SGHTA and CDR2 FQGNSA. The V end lost 5 bases, the J end lost 7 bases, and 9 bases lay between the germline ends.

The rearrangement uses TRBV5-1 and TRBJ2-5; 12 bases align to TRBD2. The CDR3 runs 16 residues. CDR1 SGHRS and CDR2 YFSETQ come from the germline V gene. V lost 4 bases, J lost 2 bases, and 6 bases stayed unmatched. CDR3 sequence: CASSHGLAGIQETQYF. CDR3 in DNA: TGCGCCAGCAGCCATGGACTAGCGGGGATACAAGAGACCCAGTACTTC.

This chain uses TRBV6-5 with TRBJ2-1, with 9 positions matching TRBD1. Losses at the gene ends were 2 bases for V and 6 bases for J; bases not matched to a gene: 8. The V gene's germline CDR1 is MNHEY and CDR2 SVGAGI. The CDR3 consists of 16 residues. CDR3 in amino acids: CASSYAGTGKGNEQFF. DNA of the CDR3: TGTGCCAGCAGTTACGCCGGGACAGGGAAGGGCAATGAGCAGTTCTTC.

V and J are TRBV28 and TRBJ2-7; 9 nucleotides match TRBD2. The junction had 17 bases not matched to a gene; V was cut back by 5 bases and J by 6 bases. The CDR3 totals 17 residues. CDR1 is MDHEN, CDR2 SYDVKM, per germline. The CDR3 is CASSPLAASGMLFEQYF. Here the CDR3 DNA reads TGTGCCAGCAGTCCTCTTGCGGCTAGCGGGATGTTGTTCGAGCAGTACTTC.

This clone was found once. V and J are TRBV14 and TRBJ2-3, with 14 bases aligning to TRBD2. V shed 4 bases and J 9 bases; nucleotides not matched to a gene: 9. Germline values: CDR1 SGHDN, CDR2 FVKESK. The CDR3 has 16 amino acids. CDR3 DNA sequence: TGTGCCAGCAGCCTGGTTGAGACTAGCGGGAGGGTGACGCAGTATTTT. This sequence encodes CASSLVETSGRVTQYF.